These 23 T cell receptor beta chains were sequenced from one sample in a study of CD8 T cells in ankylosing spondylitis (dated by TCRdb to between 2016 and 2019). The library was obtained by 5' RACE. Sequencing used an Illumina HiSeq 2500. The public sequencing data were trimmed at Q25 with fastp and processed into clonotypes with MiXCR by TCRdb, which kept only in-frame beta chains. Rows are unified per CDR3 protein, each entry keeping the most common DNA and genes. The sample data list 250,000 to 350,000 distinct CDR3 sequences, and more than 20% of these were observed just once. The ten most abundant clones make up 3.5% of the sample. Sequencing was performed on blood, either unsorted or a sorted T cell fraction (not recorded which). These receptor sequences come from a female donor with ankylosing spondylitis or in good health (not recorded which).

This clonotype came up a few times. The chain recombines TRBV20-1 with TRBJ2-2, with TRBD2 matching over 7 bases. Trimming cost V 3 bases and J 4 bases; bases outside gene matches: 8. Germline V gives CDR1 DFQATT, CDR2 SNEGSKA (reference sequence). The CDR3 loop spans 15 amino acids. CDR3 loop: CSASLREQRTGELFF. CDR3 sequence (DNA): TGCAGTGCTAGCTTGCGGGAGCAACGCACCGGGGAGCTGTTTTTT.

The chain recombines TRBV12-3 or TRBV12-4 with TRBJ1-5; the D gene is possibly TRBD1 (5 bases). The V end was cut by 7 bases, the J end by 9 bases, with 19 bases between. The CDR3 length is 14 residues. CDR3 amino acids: CASTSEGPVPPQHF. CDR3 nucleotide sequence: TGTGCCAGCACTAGTGAGGGGCCGGTACCGCCCCAGCATTTT.

This clonotype was counted a few times. The chain recombines TRBV7-2 with TRBJ1-3, with D uncertain. V was pared by 4 bases and J by 0 bases, with 13 bases between. Germline V gives CDR1 SGHTA, CDR2 FQGNSA. The CDR3 is 16 amino acids. The CDR3 DNA reads as TGTGCCAGCAGCTGGACTGCTGGGCCCTCTGGAAACACCATATATTTT. Its translation is CASSWTAGPSGNTIYF.

The chain uses TRBV7-6 and TRBJ2-1, with TRBD2 as a possible D gene (6 bases). Germline lookup yields CDR1 SGHVS and CDR2 FNYEAQ. V lost 2 bases and J 8 bases, leaving 13 bases between the germline ends. This CDR3 region has 14 residues. The CDR3 DNA reads TGTGCCAGCAGCTTAAAGTCCCCGGGGGATGAGCAGTTCTTC. Translation gives CASSLKSPGDEQFF.

This chain connects TRBV7-6 to TRBJ2-3; D is unclear. The CDR3 contains 11 residues. Trimming cost V 1 base and J 6 bases, with 2 bases left between them. Germline V CDR1 and CDR2: SGHVS, FNYEAQ. CDR3 sequence reads: CASSLDDTQYF. The CDR3 bases are TGTGCCAGCAGCTTAGACGATACGCAGTATTTT.

The CDR3 bases are TGTGCCAGCACCCTCGCGGAGACCCAGTACTTC. Translation gives CASTLAETQYF. The chain links TRBV7-9 to TRBJ2-5, with unresolved D. V was trimmed by 7 bases and J by 5 bases, leaving 8 bases between them. The germline V gene has CDR1 SEHNR and CDR2 FQNEAQ (reference sequence). This CDR3 region has 11 residues.

The V and J genes are TRBV6-4 and TRBJ2-2, with D tentatively TRBD2 (5 bases). Germline-derived CDR1 and CDR2 are MRHNA and SNTAGT. Trimming took off 10 bases at V and 1 base at J, with 13 bases between the two ends. This CDR3 is 14 amino acids long. CDR3 in DNA: TGTGCCACCCGAGCGGAGCGGAACACCGGGGAGCTGTTTTTT. Residues: CATRAERNTGELFF.

This clonotype appeared many times. The DNA of the CDR3 is TGTGCCAGCAGCTTGGGCCCATACAATGAGCAGTTCTTC. Amino acids: CASSLGPYNEQFF. The chain joins TRBV7-9 to TRBJ2-1; D not certain. Trimming shortened V by 3 bases and J by 4 bases, and 7 bases separated the two germline ends. This CDR3 contains 13 residues. CDR1 SEHNR and CDR2 FQNEAQ come from the germline V gene (reference sequence).

In its sample, this clonotype was seen a few times. The CDR3 DNA is TGTGCCATCAGTGACAGGGGGTACTACGAGCAGTACTTC. Its translation is CAISDRGYYEQYF. V is TRBV10-3 and J is TRBJ2-7; 7 positions match TRBD1. The CDR3 has 13 residues. Germline lookup yields CDR1 ENHRY and CDR2 SYGVKD. V lost 3 bases to trimming and J lost 3 bases; unmatched junction nucleotides: 2.

This chain joins TRBV27 and TRBJ2-5; TRBD2 aligns across 9 bases. Germline V gene data show CDR1 as MNHEY and CDR2 as SMNVEV (reference sequence). The CDR3 contains 15 residues. V lost 3 bases to trimming and J lost 4 bases; unmatched junction nucleotides: 6. CDR3 loop: CASSFSGGWRETQYF. As DNA, the CDR3 is TGTGCCAGCAGTTTTAGCGGGGGATGGCGAGAGACCCAGTACTTC.

The V and J genes are TRBV15 and TRBJ1-1; a possible D gene is TRBD1 (5 bases). The germline CDR1 and CDR2 sequences are LNHNV and YYDKDF (reference sequence). V was pared by 5 bases and J by 7 bases, with 11 bases between. The length of the CDR3 is 12 residues. The CDR3 nucleotides read TGTGCCACCAGCCAAGGGACGGTTGAAGCTTTCTTT. Residues: CATSQGTVEAFF.

In its sample, this clonotype was seen many times. The chain links TRBV10-3 to TRBJ1-2; 7 bases map to TRBD1. The junction had 16 bases not matched to a gene; V was cut back by 10 bases and J by 2 bases. Germline assignment: CDR1 ENHRY and CDR2 SYGVKD. This CDR3 is 16 amino acids long. DNA of the CDR3: TGTGCCACCCTAGGGGAAACGGACAGGCGAAACTATGGCTACACCTTC. It yields the protein CATLGETDRRNYGYTF.

The CDR3 DNA is TGTGCCAGTGGGACAGCTGGGGCCAACGTCCTGACTTTC. Its translation: CASGTAGANVLTF. The chain is built from TRBV19 and TRBJ2-6; the match to TRBD1 covers 7 bases. Germline loops: CDR1 LNHDA, CDR2 SQIVND (reference sequence). The CDR3 has 13 amino acids. The trim removed 8 bases at V and 2 bases at J, leaving 0 bases unmatched. The whole variable domain, filled in from reference TRBV19 and TRBJ2-6, reads DGGITQSPKYLFRKEGQNVTLSCEQNLNHDAMYWYRQDPGQGLRLIYYSQIVNDFQKGDIAEGYSVSREKKESFPLTVTSAQKNPTAFYLCASGTAGANVLTFGAGSRLTVL.

At least ten counts were recorded for this clonotype. The chain combines TRBV4-3 with TRBJ1-4, with D hard to call. Between the trimmed V and J ends, which lost 0 bases and 2 bases, there was a span of 16 bases. The CDR3 has 18 amino acids. Germline CDR1 is LGHNA and CDR2 is YSLEER. The CDR3 sequence: CASSQEGIIGSTNEKLFF. Written as DNA, the CDR3 is TGCGCCAGCAGCCAAGAGGGCATCATCGGGAGTACTAATGAAAAACTGTTTTTT.

Remarks on this clonotype: A read error is possible here, since a much larger clone lies one base away. The V and J genes are TRBV6-6 and TRBJ2-3; D unclear. The germline CDR1 and CDR2 sequences are MNHNY and SVGAGI (reference sequence). V was clipped by 2 bases and J by 4 bases, with 1 base between them. The CDR3 consists of 11 residues. CDR3 nucleotide sequence: TGTGCCAGCAGTTACCCAGATACGCAGTATTTT. This encodes CASSYPDTQYF.

This clonotype was found a few times. J is TRBJ2-7 and V is TRBV6-1; D is undetermined. Per the germline V gene, CDR1 is MNHNS and CDR2 is SASEGT. The CDR3 runs to 16 residues. Trimming pared 7 bases from V and 1 base from J, leaving 20 bases between. CDR3 DNA: TGTGCCAGCACCCTCTCACCGACTCTTCCGTCCTACGAGCAGTACTTC. Encoded protein: CASTLSPTLPSYEQYF.

This clonotype was counted a few times. The J gene is TRBJ2-1, the V gene TRBV12-3 or TRBV12-4; tentative D call: TRBD2 (5 bases). The CDR3 spans 13 residues. V was trimmed by 7 bases and J by 6 bases, leaving 13 bases between them. The CDR3 DNA sequence: TGTGCCAGCAATTTCCTTGAGGGCAATGAGCAGTTCTTC. Translated, it gives CASNFLEGNEQFF.

This chain links TRBV3-1 with TRBJ1-1, with a tentative D call TRBD1 (5 bases). With 4 bases removed from V and 2 bases from J, the gap between germline ends came to 20 bases. Germline V lookup: CDR1 LGHDT, CDR2 YNNKEL (reference sequence). CDR3 length: 17 residues. CDR3 in DNA: TGTGCCAGCAGCCCCCTGGCCGAAGGGAGGGGAAACACTGAAGCTTTCTTT. It is translated as CASSPLAEGRGNTEAFF.

The V call is TRBV7-2, the J call TRBJ2-7, with D perhaps TRBD1 (6 bases). Germline CDR1 reads SGHTA; CDR2 reads FQGNSA. There are 14 residues in the CDR3. V was shortened by 5 bases and J by 6 bases, with 17 bases between the two germline ends. The CDR3 sequence: CASSHDRQQGEQYF. In nucleotides, the CDR3 is TGTGCCAGCAGCCACGACAGGCAACAGGGCGAGCAGTACTTC.

The chain has TRBV20-1 and TRBJ2-7, with D perhaps being TRBD1 or TRBD2 (5 bases each). From germline, CDR1 is DFQATT and CDR2 SNEGSKA (reference sequence). CDR3 length: 13 amino acids. V shed 1 base and J shed 2 bases, with 9 bases lying between them. The chain's CDR3 is CSARGDLPYEQYF. The CDR3 DNA sequence: TGCAGTGCTAGAGGGGACCTCCCCTACGAGCAGTACTTC.

This clonotype was observed many times. This chain links TRBV7-2 with TRBJ2-7; TRBD2 matches 10 bases. Germline CDR1 SGHTA, CDR2 FQGNSA. V was pared by 4 bases and J by 2 bases, with 5 bases of the junction left unmatched. This CDR3 has 15 residues. In nucleotides, the CDR3 is TGTGCCAGCAGCTCGGGACTAGCGTATACCTACGAGCAGTACTTC. It is translated as CASSSGLAYTYEQYF.

J is TRBJ2-5 and V is TRBV30; 11 positions agree with TRBD2. The CDR3 runs to 15 residues. From germline, CDR1 is GTSNPN and CDR2 SVGIG (reference sequence). V was clipped by 2 bases and J by 4 bases; unmatched bases: 6. For the CDR3, the DNA is TGTGCCTGGAGTAAACTAGCGGGAGCTGTAGAGACCCAGTACTTC. Translation: CAWSKLAGAVETQYF. Based on the CDR3 plus reference TRBV30 and TRBJ2-5, the full variable domain is SQTIHQWPATLVQPVGSPLSLECTVEGTSNPNLYWYRQAAGRGLQLLFYSVGIGQISSEVPQNLSASRPQDRQFILSSKKLLLSDSGFYLCAWSKLAGAVETQYFGPGTRLLVL.

This chain uses TRBV7-3 with TRBJ2-3; possibly TRBD2 for D (5 bases). Trimming shortened V by 6 bases and J by 6 bases, and 22 bases separated the two germline ends. This CDR3 has 16 residues. Germline CDR1 reads SGHTA; CDR2 reads FQGTGA. The CDR3: CASRITKRQLTDTQYF. In nucleotides, the CDR3 is TGTGCCAGCAGAATTACGAAGCGGCAATTAACTGATACGCAGTATTTT.